These 30 T cell receptor beta chains were sequenced from one sample in a study of T-cell memory formation after mild COVID-19. TCRdb reprocessed the 5' RACE reads via MiXCR and lists one record per CDR3 protein. The table records a few hundred thousand distinct CDR3 sequences, over 8.5% of them present only once. The material sequenced was PBMCs or a T cell subset sorted from them (not recorded which). These receptors all stem from a man younger than 35 who had mild COVID-19 (a few samples of this study predate the infection). Cell type and time point are not known.

V and J are TRBV7-2 and TRBJ2-3; 10 positions agree with TRBD2. CDR1 SGHTA and CDR2 FQGNSA come from the germline V gene. Trimming cost V 5 bases and J 7 bases; bases outside gene matches: 9. The CDR3 loop spans 15 amino acids. CDR3 nucleotide sequence: TGTGCCAGCAGCCCTCCCAGCGGGGGGGCCAATACGCAGTATTTT. Translating it yields CASSPPSGGANTQYF.

This clonotype was counted a few times. This chain connects TRBV9 to TRBJ2-3; TRBD2 might be the D (8 bases). The germline V gene has CDR1 SGDLS and CDR2 YYNGEE. This CDR3 contains 17 residues. V was cut by 3 bases and J by 11 bases, with 28 bases left in between. The CDR3 DNA reads as TGTGCCAGCAGCGAGCCCAGTGCTAGCGGGCCCACAGGGGTGCAGTATTTT. Amino acids: CASSEPSASGPTGVQYF.

This clonotype was seen repeatedly, ten times or more. The rearrangement joins TRBV4-2 to TRBJ2-1; 9 nucleotides line up with TRBD2. In germline, CDR1 is LGHNA, CDR2 YNFKEQ. CDR3 length: 14 residues. With 3 bases clipped from V and 6 bases from J, the junction kept 3 bases outside the gene matches. The CDR3 DNA reads TGTGCCAGCAGCCAGGAGACTAGCGGCAATGAGCAGTTCTTC. Its translation is CASSQETSGNEQFF.

This clonotype was recorded a few times. This chain links TRBV5-1 with TRBJ2-7; possible D gene TRBD1, 6 bases. The CDR3 is made up of 18 amino acids. The V end was cut by 0 bases, the J end by 5 bases, with 24 bases between. The germline V gene encodes CDR1 SGHRS and CDR2 YFSETQ. The CDR3 DNA is TGCGCCAGCAGCTTGGAGGGGTTCGTGGGACAAGGTGGCAACGAGCAGTACGTC. Its translation: CASSLEGFVGQGGNEQYV.

J is TRBJ2-6 and V is TRBV20-1; TRBD1 is a possible D gene (5 bases). CDR1 is DFQATT and CDR2 is SNEGSKA in the germline V gene (reference sequence). Trimming removed 0 bases at V and 2 bases at J, with 11 bases between. This CDR3 spans 16 amino acids. The CDR3 DNA follows: TGCAGTGCTAGAGATCGGTCCAGGGCTGGGGCCAACGTCCTGACTTTC. Translating gives CSARDRSRAGANVLTF.

This clonotype was observed a few times. This chain uses TRBV11-3 with TRBJ2-3; D gene ambiguous. Deletions cut 6 bases from V and 6 bases from J, with 10 bases between. This CDR3 comprises 12 residues. Per the germline V gene, CDR1 is SGHNT and CDR2 is YENEEA. The CDR3 loop is CASSSLDDTQYF. CDR3 sequence (DNA): TGTGCCAGCAGTTCCCTGGATGATACGCAGTATTTT. The whole variable domain, filled in from reference TRBV11-3 and TRBJ2-3, reads EAGVVQSPRYKIIEKKQPVAFWCNPISGHNTLYWYLQNLGQGPELLIRYENEEAVDDSQLPKDRFSAERLKGVDSTLKIQPAELGDSAVYLCASSSLDDTQYFGPGTRLTVL.

This clonotype was counted a few times. V gene TRBV18 combines with J gene TRBJ1-5; tentatively, D is TRBD1 (6 bases). Germline V gene data show CDR1 as KGHSH and CDR2 as LQKENI. The CDR3 runs 15 residues. With 5 bases removed from V and 7 bases from J, the gap between germline ends came to 18 bases. In DNA, the CDR3 is TGTGCCAGCTCAATCGACAGGCCAGTGAGCCAGCCCCAGCATTTT. Its translation is CASSIDRPVSQPQHF.

This clonotype was recorded at least ten times. Here the CDR3 DNA reads TGTGCCAGCAGCTTCGCGGGGGCCAAAAACATTCAGTACTTC. Protein sequence: CASSFAGAKNIQYF. The chain carries TRBV7-9 and TRBJ2-4; possible D gene TRBD2, 6 bases. Germline V gives CDR1 SEHNR, CDR2 FQNEAQ (reference sequence). Trimming took off 3 bases at V and 1 base at J, with 7 bases between the two ends. There are 14 residues in the CDR3.

The table lists this clonotype with a few counts. This chain joins TRBV5-1 and TRBJ1-6; D possibly corresponds to TRBD1 (5 bases). The CDR3 loop spans 16 amino acids. With 4 bases removed from V and 7 bases from J, the gap between germline ends came to 18 bases. The germline CDR1 and CDR2 sequences are SGHRS and YFSETQ. The CDR3 protein is CASSQIAGERNSPLHF. As DNA, the CDR3 is TGCGCCAGCAGCCAGATCGCGGGGGAACGAAATTCACCCCTCCACTTT.

This sequence joins TRBV5-1 and TRBJ2-1, with a weak D call TRBD1 (6 bases). With 0 bases removed from V and 2 bases from J, the gap between germline ends came to 12 bases. CDR3 size: 16 residues. Germline CDR1 is SGHRS and CDR2 is YFSETQ. CDR3 nucleotide sequence: TGCGCCAGCAGCTTGGCTTATGGGGGCGCCTACAATGAGCAGTTCTTC. It codes for CASSLAYGGAYNEQFF.

This clonotype was observed many times. This chain links TRBV5-1 with TRBJ2-5; D not resolved. The CDR3 loop spans 12 amino acids. V was clipped by 4 bases and J by 1 base, with 5 bases between them. Germline V gene sequence: CDR1 SGHRS, CDR2 YFSETQ. The CDR3: CASSEGQETQYF. The CDR3 DNA sequence: TGCGCCAGCAGCGAAGGCCAAGAGACCCAGTACTTC.

This clonotype was observed a few times. The V call is TRBV12-3 or TRBV12-4, the J call TRBJ1-2; D unresolved. The CDR3 is 13 amino acids. V shed 3 bases and J shed 2 bases, with 7 bases lying between them. Here the CDR3 DNA reads TGTGCCAGCAGTTTGCTCGAAAACTATGGCTACACCTTC. Its translation is CASSLLENYGYTF.

This clonotype was observed a handful of times. The CDR3 region has the DNA TGTGCCAGTAATCTAAGGGGCCGTGAGTTCTTC. Protein sequence: CASNLRGREFF. The V and J genes are TRBV19 and TRBJ2-1, with D tentatively TRBD1 (5 bases). Germline CDR1 LNHDA, CDR2 SQIVND (reference sequence). This CDR3 contains 11 residues. V lost 7 bases to trimming and J lost 14 bases, with 15 bases between them.

V gene TRBV12-3 or TRBV12-4 combines with J gene TRBJ1-5; D possibly corresponds to TRBD1 (6 bases). The CDR3 contains 16 residues. The V end lost 1 base, the J end lost 3 bases, and 13 bases lay between the germline ends. The CDR3 region has the DNA TGTGCCAGCAGTTTAGAGGGGGTGGGGGTCAATCAGCCCCAGCATTTT. As protein: CASSLEGVGVNQPQHF.

The chain has TRBV7-8 and TRBJ1-4; D possibly corresponds to TRBD1 (6 bases). Germline V gene sequence: CDR1 SGHVS, CDR2 FQNEAQ. The CDR3 spans 14 residues. V lost 3 bases, J lost 2 bases, and 7 bases lay in between. CDR3 loop: CASSFGQTNEKLFF. CDR3 DNA: TGTGCCAGCAGCTTCGGACAGACTAATGAAAAACTGTTTTTT. Full variable domain (outside the CDR3, taken from reference TRBV7-8 and TRBJ1-4): GAGVSQSPRYKVAKRGQDVALRCDPISGHVSLFWYQQALGQGPEFLTYFQNEAQLDKSGLPSDRFFAERPEGSVSTLKIQRTQQEDSAVYLCASSFGQTNEKLFFGSGTQLSVL.

This clonotype was seen more than once but under ten times. The genes are TRBV3-1 and TRBJ1-6; D may be TRBD1 (5 bases). V was trimmed by 6 bases and J by 10 bases, leaving 13 bases between them. The germline CDR1 and CDR2 sequences are LGHDT and YNNKEL (reference sequence). The CDR3 extends over 13 amino acids. Here the CDR3 reads CASRRGERSPLHF. The CDR3 DNA follows: TGTGCCAGCAGACGAGGGGAGAGATCACCCCTCCACTTT.

This clonotype was detected many times. The chain couples TRBV5-1 to TRBJ1-2, with a weak D call TRBD1 (5 bases). V dropped 0 bases and J dropped 0 bases, with 9 bases sitting between them. CDR1 and CDR2 (germline): SGHRS, YFSETQ. The CDR3 runs to 15 residues. CDR3: CASSLAGDSNYGYTF. The CDR3, as DNA: TGCGCCAGCAGCTTGGCGGGGGATTCTAACTATGGCTACACCTTC.

The chain recombines TRBV6-5 with TRBJ1-1, with D unresolved. The germline V and J ends were trimmed by 0 bases and 11 bases, with 16 bases remaining between them. This CDR3 has 14 amino acids. The germline V gene has CDR1 MNHEY and CDR2 SVGAGI. As DNA, the CDR3 is TGTGCCAGCAGTTACTCGCTTGGTGGGAGTTGGGCTTTCTTT. Translated: CASSYSLGGSWAFF.

This clonotype was recorded a few times. The genes are TRBV11-2 and TRBJ2-1; D gene uncertain. The germline gives CDR1 SGHAT, CDR2 FQNNGV. The CDR3 has 13 amino acids. The V and J ends lost 5 bases and 7 bases respectively, with 12 bases between them. In nucleotides, the CDR3 is TGTGCCAGCAGCATTGGTAGGGCTAATGAGCAGTTCTTC. It specifies CASSIGRANEQFF.

The V gene is TRBV7-9, the J gene TRBJ2-3, with a possible D match to TRBD2 (5 bases). The V gene lost 5 bases and the J gene lost 1 base, with 16 bases spanning the gap. From germline, CDR1 is SEHNR and CDR2 FQNEAQ (reference sequence). CDR3 length: 16 amino acids. DNA of the CDR3: TGTGCCAGCAGCCCAAAGGAACGGGAACGCACAGATACGCAGTATTTT. Residues: CASSPKERERTDTQYF.

V gene TRBV27 combines with J gene TRBJ2-5; D is undetermined. Trimming shortened V by 2 bases and J by 1 base, and 14 bases separated the two germline ends. The CDR3 covers 16 residues. Per the germline V gene, CDR1 is MNHEY and CDR2 is SMNVEV (reference sequence). In DNA, the CDR3 is TGTGCCAGCAGTTTAACCTCTGTAAGCGCCCAAGAGACCCAGTACTTC. Its protein product is CASSLTSVSAQETQYF.

This clonotype was counted only a few times. V usage is TRBV7-2 and J usage is TRBJ1-2; tentatively, D is TRBD1 (6 bases). Trimming stripped 3 bases from V and 6 bases from J, with 17 bases between. Per the germline V gene, CDR1 is SGHTA and CDR2 is FQGNSA. The CDR3 length is 15 residues. The CDR3 region is CASSLFNRENDGYTF. The CDR3, as DNA: TGTGCCAGCAGCTTGTTTAACAGGGAGAACGATGGCTACACCTTC.

This clonotype was observed a handful of times. This sequence joins TRBV9 and TRBJ2-5; 11 bases map to TRBD1. The CDR3 loop spans 21 amino acids. CDR1 is SGDLS and CDR2 is YYNGEE in the germline V gene. Unmatched junction bases numbered 19, after V lost 3 bases and J lost 0 bases. The CDR3 DNA is TGTGCCAGCAGCGGCCCCAGGGACAGGGGGACTAGCAGGACGTACCAAGAGACCCAGTACTTC. It is translated as CASSGPRDRGTSRTYQETQYF. Filled out from reference TRBV9 and TRBJ2-5, the complete variable domain reads DSGVTQTPKHLITATGQRVTLRCSPRSGDLSVYWYQQSLDQGLQFLIQYYNGEERAKGNILERFSAQQFPDLHSELNLSSLELGDSALYFCASSGPRDRGTSRTYQETQYFGPGTRLLVL.

This clonotype was counted a few times. This chain joins TRBV10-3 and TRBJ2-7; the D gene could be TRBD1 or TRBD2 (5 bases each). The length of the CDR3 is 14 residues. V dropped 7 bases and J dropped 2 bases, with 15 bases sitting between them. CDR1 ENHRY and CDR2 SYGVKD come from the germline V gene. The CDR3 loop reads CAIMAGSGPYEQYV. Here the CDR3 DNA reads TGTGCCATCATGGCAGGGAGCGGACCCTACGAGCAGTACGTC.

This clonotype was detected a few times. V usage is TRBV29-1 and J usage is TRBJ2-7; 11 positions match TRBD1. Germline V gene sequence: CDR1 SQVTM, CDR2 ANQGSEA. Losses at the gene ends were 5 bases for V and 6 bases for J; bases not matched to a gene: 12. The CDR3 consists of 15 residues. This chain's CDR3 is CSVTLVGQGASEQYF. The CDR3 region has the DNA TGCAGCGTTACTCTCGTCGGACAGGGGGCCAGCGAGCAGTACTTC.

This clonotype was counted a few times. The genes are TRBV12-3 or TRBV12-4 and TRBJ2-1; a weak D match, TRBD2 (6 bases). Trimming pared 6 bases from V and 4 bases from J, leaving 13 bases between. The CDR3 consists of 14 residues. CDR3 loop: CASSRDSRYNEQFF. Written as DNA, the CDR3 is TGTGCCAGCAGCCGGGACTCACGATACAATGAGCAGTTCTTC.

This clonotype was seen a few times. The rearrangement joins TRBV7-9 to TRBJ2-1, with unresolved D. The CDR3 consists of 15 residues. Trimming took 5 bases from V and 4 from J, leaving 15 bases between them. Germline CDR1 reads SEHNR; CDR2 reads FQNEAQ (reference sequence). In nucleotides, the CDR3 is TGTGCCAGCAGCCAACCGCCCGGGTTTTACAATGAGCAGTTCTTC. Protein sequence: CASSQPPGFYNEQFF.

The CDR3 loop reads CAWSGGYEQYF. DNA for the CDR3: TGTGCCTGGAGTGGAGGCTACGAGCAGTACTTC. V and J are TRBV30 and TRBJ2-7; D gene uncertain. The CDR3 has 11 residues. Deletions cut 1 base from V and 3 bases from J, with 4 bases between. Germline lookup yields CDR1 GTSNPN and CDR2 SVGIG (reference sequence).

This chain uses TRBV20-1 with TRBJ2-3, with 8 bases identical to TRBD2. Germline V gives CDR1 DFQATT, CDR2 SNEGSKA (reference sequence). There are 15 residues in the CDR3. Germline trimming cut 3 bases from V and 4 bases from J; bases unmatched to any gene: 9. The CDR3 nucleotides are TGCAGTGCTAGTCCGGCGGGACTAGGGTCAGATACGCAGTATTTT. Encoded protein: CSASPAGLGSDTQYF.

This clonotype was observed at least ten times. The chain has TRBV20-1 and TRBJ1-2, with D possibly TRBD1 on 5 matching bases. Germline CDR1 is DFQATT and CDR2 is SNEGSKA (reference sequence). CDR3 length: 13 amino acids. Trimming took off 5 bases at V and 6 bases at J, with 16 bases between the two ends. CDR3 DNA: TGCAGTGCTGTCAGGGTTGACATTAATGGCTACACCTTC. As protein: CSAVRVDINGYTF.